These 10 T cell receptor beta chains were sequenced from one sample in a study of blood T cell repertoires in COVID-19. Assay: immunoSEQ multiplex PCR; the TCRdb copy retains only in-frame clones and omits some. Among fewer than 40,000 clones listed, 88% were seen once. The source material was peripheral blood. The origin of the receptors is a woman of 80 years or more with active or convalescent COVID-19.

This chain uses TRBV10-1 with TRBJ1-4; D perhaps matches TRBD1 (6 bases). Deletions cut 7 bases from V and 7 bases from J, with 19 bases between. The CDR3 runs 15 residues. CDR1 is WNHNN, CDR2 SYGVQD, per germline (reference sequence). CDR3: CASNWMVGAGEKLFF. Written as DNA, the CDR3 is TGCGCCAGCAACTGGATGGTGGGGGCGGGTGAAAAACTGTTTTTT.

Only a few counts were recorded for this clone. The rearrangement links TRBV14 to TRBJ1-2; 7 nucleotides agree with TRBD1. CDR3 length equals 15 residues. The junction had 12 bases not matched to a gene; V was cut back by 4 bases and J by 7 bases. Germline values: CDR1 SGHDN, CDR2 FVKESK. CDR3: CASSLTLIDRAGYTF. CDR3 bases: TGTGCCAGCAGCCTCACACTCATAGACAGGGCTGGCTACACCTTC.

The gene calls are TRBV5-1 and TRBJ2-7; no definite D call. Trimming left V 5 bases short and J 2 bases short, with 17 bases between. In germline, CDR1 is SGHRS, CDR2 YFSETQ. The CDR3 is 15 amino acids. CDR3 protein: CASRELNGLTYEQYF. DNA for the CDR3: TGCGCCAGCAGGGAGCTAAATGGGTTAACCTACGAGCAGTACTTC.

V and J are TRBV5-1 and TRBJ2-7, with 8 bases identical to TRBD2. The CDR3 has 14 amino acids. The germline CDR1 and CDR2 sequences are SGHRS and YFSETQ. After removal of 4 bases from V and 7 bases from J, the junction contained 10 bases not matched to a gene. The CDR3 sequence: CASSLNGRVVEQYF. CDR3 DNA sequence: TGCGCCAGCAGCCTCAACGGGAGGGTAGTTGAGCAGTACTTC.

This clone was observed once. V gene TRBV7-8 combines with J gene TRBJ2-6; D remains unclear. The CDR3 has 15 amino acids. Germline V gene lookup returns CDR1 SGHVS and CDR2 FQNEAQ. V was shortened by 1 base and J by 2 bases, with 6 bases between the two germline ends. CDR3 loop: CASSLGVTGANVLTF. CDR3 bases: TGTGCCAGCAGCTTAGGCGTGACTGGGGCCAACGTCCTGACTTTC.

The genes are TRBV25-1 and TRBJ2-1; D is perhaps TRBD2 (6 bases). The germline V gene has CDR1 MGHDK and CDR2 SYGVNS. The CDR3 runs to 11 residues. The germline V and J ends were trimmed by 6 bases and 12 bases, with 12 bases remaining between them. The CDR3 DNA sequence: TGTGCCAGCAGCAACCTGGGGGGGCAGTTCTTC. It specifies CASSNLGGQFF. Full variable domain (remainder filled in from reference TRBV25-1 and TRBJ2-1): EADIYQTPRYLVIGTGKKITLECSQTMGHDKMYWYQQDPGMELHLIHYSYGVNSTEKGDLSSESTVSRIRTEHFPLTLESARPSHTSQYLCASSNLGGQFFGPGTRLTVL.

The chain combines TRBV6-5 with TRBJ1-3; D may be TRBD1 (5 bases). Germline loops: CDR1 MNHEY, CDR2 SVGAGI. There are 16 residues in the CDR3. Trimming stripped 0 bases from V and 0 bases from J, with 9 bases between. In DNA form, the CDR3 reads TGTGCCAGCAGTTACTCGGGGCGCCGCTCTGGAAACACCATATATTTT. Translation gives CASSYSGRRSGNTIYF.

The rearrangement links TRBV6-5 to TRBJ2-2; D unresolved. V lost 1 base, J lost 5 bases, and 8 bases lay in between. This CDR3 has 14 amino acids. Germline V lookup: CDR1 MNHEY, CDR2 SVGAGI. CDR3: CASSYFRMTGELFF. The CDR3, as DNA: TGTGCCAGCAGTTACTTCAGGATGACCGGGGAGCTGTTTTTT.

This chain's CDR3 is CASSISGRATSGANVLTF. CDR3 DNA sequence: TGTGCCAGTAGTATTTCGGGCAGGGCGACTTCTGGGGCCAACGTCCTGACTTTC. The rearrangement joins TRBV19 to TRBJ2-6, with a possible D match to TRBD1 (5 bases). CDR3 length: 18 amino acids. The germline CDR1 and CDR2 sequences are LNHDA and SQIVND (reference sequence). Trimming shortened V by 3 bases and J by 1 base, and 16 bases separated the two germline ends.

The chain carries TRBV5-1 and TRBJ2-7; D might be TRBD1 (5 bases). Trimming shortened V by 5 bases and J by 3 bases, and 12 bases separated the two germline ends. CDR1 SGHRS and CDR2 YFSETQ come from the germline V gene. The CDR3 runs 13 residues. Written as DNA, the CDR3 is TGCGCCAGCAGAATGATAGACAGCTACGAGCAGTACTTC. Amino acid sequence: CASRMIDSYEQYF. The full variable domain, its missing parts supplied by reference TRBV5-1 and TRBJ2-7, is KAGVTQTPRYLIKTRGQQVTLSCSPISGHRSVSWYQQTPGQGLQFLFEYFSETQRNKGNFPGRFSGRQFSNSRSEMNVSTLELGDSALYLCASRMIDSYEQYFGPGTRLTVT.